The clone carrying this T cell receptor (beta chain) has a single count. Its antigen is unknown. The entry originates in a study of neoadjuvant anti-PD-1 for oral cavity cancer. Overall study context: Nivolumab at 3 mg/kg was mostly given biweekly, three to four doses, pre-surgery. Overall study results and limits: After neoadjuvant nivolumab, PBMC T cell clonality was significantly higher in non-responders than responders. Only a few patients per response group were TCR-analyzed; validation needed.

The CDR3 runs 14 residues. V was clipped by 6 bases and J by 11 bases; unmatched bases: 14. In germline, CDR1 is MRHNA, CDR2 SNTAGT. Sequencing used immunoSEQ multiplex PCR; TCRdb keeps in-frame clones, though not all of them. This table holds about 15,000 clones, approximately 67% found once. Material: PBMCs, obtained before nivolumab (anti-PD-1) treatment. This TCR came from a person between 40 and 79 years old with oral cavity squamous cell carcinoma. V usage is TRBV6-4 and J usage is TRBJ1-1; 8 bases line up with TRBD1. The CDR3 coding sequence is TGTGCCAGCAGGGCCGTGACAGGGGCCCTAATCGCTTTCTTT. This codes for CASRAVTGALIAFF.